The 26 T cell receptor beta chains presented below share a single source sample, sequenced in a study of long-term antiretroviral therapy in people with HIV. Version v3.0 of the immunoSEQ assay was performed at survey level. The assay was immunoSEQ multiplex PCR, and TCRdb's table has in-frame clones only and misses some. Of some 20,000 clones in the sample, 90% were seen once. The material sequenced was unsorted PBMCs, taken roughly 4.2 years before starting antiretroviral therapy. Every receptor here comes from a woman in her thirties with HIV.

V gene TRBV29-1 combines with J gene TRBJ1-1; D gene unclear. The germline gives CDR1 SQVTM, CDR2 ANQGSEA. The CDR3 totals 12 residues. Trimming left V 5 bases short and J 7 bases short, with 14 bases between. The DNA for the CDR3 is TGCAGCGTTTCCTCCGGTGGAAGTGAAGCTTTCTTT. The encoded protein is CSVSSGGSEAFF.

The chain has TRBV6-1 and TRBJ1-3; 9 bases agree with TRBD1. The CDR3 covers 15 residues. Germline CDR1 reads MNHNS; CDR2 reads SASEGT. The V segment lost 7 bases and the J segment 2 bases; nucleotides outside the gene matches: 6. CDR3 DNA sequence: TGTGCCAGCACCCCCGGACAGGGGCCTGGAAACACCATATATTTT. As protein: CASTPGQGPGNTIYF.

This chain uses TRBV23-1 with TRBJ2-7; D gene ambiguous. TRBV23-1 has ORF status, its function being uncertain. The CDR3 has 13 residues. V was shortened by 10 bases and J by 3 bases, with 16 bases between the two germline ends. CDR3 in amino acids: CATHKDRSYEQYF. The DNA for the CDR3 is TGCGCCACCCACAAGGATAGGAGCTACGAGCAGTACTTC.

The chain is built from TRBV2 and TRBJ1-6; no clear D gene. The CDR3 runs to 15 residues. V gave up 7 bases and J gave up 4 bases, with 14 bases separating them. Germline CDR1 and CDR2: SNHLY and FYNNEI. Written as DNA, the CDR3 is TGTGCCAGCAACCGAGACGGAGGATATAATTCACCCCTCCACTTT. It is translated as CASNRDGGYNSPLHF.

The V and J genes are TRBV7-2 and TRBJ1-2; a possible D gene is TRBD1 (6 bases). Germline loops: CDR1 SGHTA, CDR2 FQGNSA. The CDR3 runs 15 residues. Trimming stripped 3 bases from V and 0 bases from J, with 11 bases between. DNA for the CDR3: TGTGCCAGCAGCTTGGGGGGACACACTAACTATGGCTACACCTTC. Translated: CASSLGGHTNYGYTF. Variable domain in full (rest from reference TRBV7-2 and TRBJ1-2): GAGVSQSPSNKVTEKGKDVELRCDPISGHTALYWYRQSLGQGLEFLIYFQGNSAPDKSGLPSDRFSAERTGGSVSTLTIQRTQQEDSAVYLCASSLGGHTNYGYTFGSGTRLTVV.

The rearrangement joins TRBV2 to TRBJ2-7, with D possibly being TRBD1 or TRBD2 (5 bases each). The CDR3 spans 13 residues. V lost 7 bases, J lost 3 bases, and 13 bases lay in between. CDR1 is SNHLY and CDR2 is FYNNEI in the germline V gene. The CDR3 nucleotides read TGTGCCAGCACTGTTACTGGGGGCTACGAGCAGTACTTC. It translates to CASTVTGGYEQYF.

This chain connects TRBV7-9 to TRBJ1-4, with D uncertain. Germline V gene lookup returns CDR1 SEHNR and CDR2 FQNEAQ (reference sequence). V lost 5 bases and J 12 bases, leaving 10 bases between the germline ends. This CDR3 region has 11 residues. The CDR3 protein is CASSARRELFF. In DNA form, the CDR3 reads TGTGCCAGCAGCGCTCGACGAGAACTGTTTTTT.

The rearrangement uses TRBV7-2 and TRBJ2-3; 14 positions agree with TRBD2. V lost 5 bases to trimming and J lost 2 bases; unmatched junction nucleotides: 6. From germline, CDR1 is SGHTA and CDR2 FQGNSA. This CDR3 region has 17 residues. This CDR3 is CASSHGLAGGLTDTQYF. The DNA for the CDR3 is TGTGCCAGCAGCCATGGACTAGCGGGGGGCCTCACAGATACGCAGTATTTT.

The chain has TRBV2 and TRBJ2-1; 9 nucleotides match TRBD2. V lost 2 bases, J lost 7 bases, and 6 bases stayed unmatched. The CDR3 sequence is 15 residues long. Germline V gene sequence: CDR1 SNHLY, CDR2 FYNNEI. DNA of the CDR3: TGTGCCAGCAGTGAATTAACTAGCGGGTTGAATGAGCAGTTCTTC. Translation gives CASSELTSGLNEQFF.

This chain connects TRBV30 to TRBJ2-7; D is unresolved. The CDR3 totals 16 residues. Germline V gene data show CDR1 as GTSNPN and CDR2 as SVGIG (reference sequence). V was clipped by 0 bases and J by 4 bases, with 19 bases between them. The CDR3 DNA reads TGTGCCTGGAGTGTACCTGACCGCCCCCAAAGGTACGAGCAGTACTTC. Protein sequence: CAWSVPDRPQRYEQYF.

The rearrangement uses TRBV13 and TRBJ2-1, with 10 bases that match TRBD2. Losses at the gene ends were 5 bases for V and 0 bases for J; bases not matched to a gene: 7. Germline V gene data show CDR1 as PRHDT and CDR2 as FYEKMQ (reference sequence). This CDR3 has 17 residues. The CDR3 loop is CASSLQRGGPSYNEQFF. The CDR3 region has the DNA TGTGCCAGCAGCCTACAGCGGGGGGGCCCCTCCTACAATGAGCAGTTCTTC.

The chain joins TRBV30 to TRBJ1-4; D unclear. The CDR3 loop spans 13 amino acids. The germline V gene has CDR1 GTSNPN and CDR2 SVGIG (reference sequence). Trimming took 1 base from V and 8 from J, leaving 11 bases between them. The DNA of the CDR3 is TGTGCCTGGAGTGGAGGATCTTGGGAAAAACTGTTTTTT. It codes for CAWSGGSWEKLFF.

This chain joins TRBV5-1 and TRBJ2-3; maybe TRBD2 (6 bases). CDR1 SGHRS and CDR2 YFSETQ come from the germline V gene. V was clipped by 2 bases and J by 1 base, with 8 bases between them. The CDR3 extends over 14 amino acids. The DNA for the CDR3 is TGCGCCAGCAGCTTCGAGCGGGGCACAGATACGCAGTATTTT. This codes for CASSFERGTDTQYF.

CDR3 sequence reads: CAISEQGTGDSPLHF. CDR3 DNA: TGTGCCATCAGTGAACAGGGGACCGGGGATTCACCCCTCCACTTT. V is TRBV10-3 and J is TRBJ1-6, with 7 bases that match TRBD1. J lost 8 bases, V lost 3 bases, and 7 bases had no gene match. Per germline, CDR1 ENHRY and CDR2 SYGVKD. This CDR3 has 15 amino acids.

The CDR3 region is CASSNRGSSYEQYF. CDR3 in DNA: TGTGCCAGCAGTAACAGGGGGTCCTCCTACGAGCAGTACTTC. The V call is TRBV7-9, the J call TRBJ2-7, with 8 bases identical to TRBD1. The CDR3 is 14 amino acids. Trimming cost V 6 bases and J 0 bases; bases outside gene matches: 4. Germline-derived CDR1 and CDR2 are SEHNR and FQNEAQ (reference sequence).

This sequence joins TRBV7-2 and TRBJ1-6; D remains ambiguous. CDR1 SGHTA and CDR2 FQGNSA come from the germline V gene. The CDR3 runs 16 residues. V lost 4 bases and J lost 9, with 19 bases in between. CDR3 protein: CASSSPSGVGVSPLHF. CDR3 in DNA: TGTGCCAGCAGCTCACCTTCCGGGGTCGGGGTTTCACCCCTCCACTTT.

This clone has only one observation. This chain joins TRBV5-4 and TRBJ2-5, with D perhaps TRBD2 (5 bases). The V gene's germline CDR1 is SGHNT and CDR2 YYREEE (reference sequence). The CDR3 runs to 11 residues. The V end lost 10 bases, the J end lost 0 bases, and 7 bases lay between the germline ends. The CDR3 spells CAAGNQETQYF. The CDR3 bases are TGTGCCGCGGGTAACCAAGAGACCCAGTACTTC. The whole variable domain, filled in from reference TRBV5-4 and TRBJ2-5, reads ETGVTQSPTHLIKTRGQQVTLRCSSQSGHNTVSWYQQALGQGPQFIFQYYREEENGRGNFPPRFSGLQFPNYSSELNVNALELDDSALYLCAAGNQETQYFGPGTRLLVL.

The V call is TRBV6-6, the J call TRBJ2-7; 10 bases line up with TRBD1. V was clipped by 7 bases and J by 3 bases; unmatched bases: 3. The CDR3 loop spans 13 amino acids. Per the germline V gene, CDR1 is MNHNY and CDR2 is SVGAGI (reference sequence). Written as DNA, the CDR3 is TGTGCCAGCACCGGGACAGGGGACTACGAGCAGTACTTC. Translating it yields CASTGTGDYEQYF.

The chain recombines TRBV4-3 with TRBJ2-6; D possibly corresponds to TRBD1 (6 bases). Germline CDR1 reads LGHNA; CDR2 reads YSLEER. The CDR3 consists of 20 residues. V shed 1 base and J shed 2 bases, with 21 bases lying between them. DNA of the CDR3: TGCGCCAGCAGCCAAGCCCGGTTCCAGGGTGGGGGCACTGGGGCCAACGTCCTGACTTTC. This sequence encodes CASSQARFQGGGTGANVLTF.

The CDR3: CASSHPNGGGDGYTF. In DNA form, the CDR3 reads TGCGCCAGCAGCCATCCCAACGGAGGGGGCGATGGCTACACCTTC. This sequence joins TRBV4-3 and TRBJ1-2, with 7 bases identical to TRBD1. The V segment lost 3 bases and the J segment 6 bases; nucleotides outside the gene matches: 10. CDR1 and CDR2 (germline): LGHNA, YSLEER. This CDR3 region has 15 residues.

This rearrangement joins TRBV30 to TRBJ1-2; possibly TRBD1 for D (5 bases). V was clipped by 4 bases and J by 8 bases, with 11 bases between them. The length of the CDR3 is 11 residues. CDR1 and CDR2 (germline): GTSNPN, SVGIG (reference sequence). The CDR3 protein is CAWTGLDGYTF. The CDR3 DNA sequence: TGTGCCTGGACAGGGTTGGACGGCTACACCTTC.

The rearrangement joins TRBV18 to TRBJ2-7; D remains unclear. This CDR3 spans 15 amino acids. Trimming removed 1 base at V and 6 bases at J, with 16 bases between. In germline, CDR1 is KGHSH, CDR2 LQKENI. CDR3 in amino acids: CASSPRGLVGSEQYF. The CDR3 coding sequence is TGTGCCAGCTCACCACGAGGCCTAGTCGGAAGCGAGCAGTACTTC.

The V gene is TRBV5-1, the J gene TRBJ2-7, with 7 bases matching TRBD1. This CDR3 comprises 16 residues. Germline CDR1 is SGHRS and CDR2 is YFSETQ. V lost 0 bases to trimming and J lost 3 bases; unmatched junction nucleotides: 9. The CDR3 here is CASSLEATGWVYEQYF. The CDR3 DNA sequence: TGCGCCAGCAGCTTGGAGGCGACAGGGTGGGTCTACGAGCAGTACTTC.

The V and J genes are TRBV19 and TRBJ2-7; perhaps D is TRBD1 or TRBD2 (6 bases each). V was pared by 6 bases and J by 0 bases, with 18 bases between. CDR1 is LNHDA and CDR2 is SQIVND in the germline V gene (reference sequence). The CDR3 consists of 16 residues. The CDR3 here is CASRGPGQTSSYEQYF. In DNA form, the CDR3 reads TGTGCCAGTAGAGGTCCCGGACAGACTAGCTCCTACGAGCAGTACTTC. Filled out from reference TRBV19 and TRBJ2-7, the complete variable domain reads DGGITQSPKYLFRKEGQNVTLSCEQNLNHDAMYWYRQDPGQGLRLIYYSQIVNDFQKGDIAEGYSVSREKKESFPLTVTSAQKNPTAFYLCASRGPGQTSSYEQYFGPGTRLTVT.

Only a few counts were recorded for this clone. The V call is TRBV4-2, the J call TRBJ2-7; the match to TRBD2 covers 9 bases. J gave up 6 bases and V 0 bases, and 9 bases lay outside the gene matches. This CDR3 is 16 amino acids long. Germline assignment: CDR1 LGHNA and CDR2 YNFKEQ. The CDR3, as DNA: TGTGCCAGCAGCCAAGATCTGTGGGCGGGGGGGAGCGAGCAGTACTTC. Translating it yields CASSQDLWAGGSEQYF.

The J gene is TRBJ2-5, the V gene TRBV9, with 9 bases lining up with TRBD1. Trimming took 4 bases from V and 4 from J; bases not matched to a gene: 5. CDR3 length: 14 residues. Germline assignment: CDR1 SGDLS and CDR2 YYNGEE. CDR3 DNA: TGTGCCAGCAGCCTACAGGGGGCCGGAGAGACCCAGTACTTC. As protein: CASSLQGAGETQYF.